This T cell receptor beta chain derives from a study of CXCR4 blockade with PD-1 therapy in pancreatic cancer (dated by TCRdb to about 2019). At the level of the whole study: The study combined multiplex immunohistochemistry and TCRbeta immunosequencing of resected pancreatic ductal adenocarcinoma with ex vivo slice culture testing PD-1 and CXCR4 blockade. Two geographically distinct regions were TCR-sequenced from each of a handful of tumors to assess intratumoral heterogeneity. General findings and caveats noted by the study authors: Tumors showed clonal expansion, with mean productive clonality roughly 0.13 versus 0.045 in healthy blood, but clonality did not correlate with survival. Because only TCRbeta chains were sequenced, true antigen-specificity overlap among the convergent dominant clones remained unconfirmed, awaiting paired alpha-beta single-cell sequencing. A strong correlation was found between amino acid clone frequency and the number of distinct nucleotide rearrangements encoding each amino acid clone, suggesting convergent selection by common tumor antigens.

On this clone: Its antigen is not yet known. The sample holds no much larger clone one base away, and base qualities are not on file.

Extracted DNA was used for immunosequencing of TCRbeta CDR3 regions with the immunoSEQ Assay at Adaptive Biotechnologies. The original pipeline was this. To measure the absolute abundance of each unique TCRbeta CDR3, the sequences were collapsed and filtered. Clonality was defined as 1 minus Pielou's evenness, computed on productive in-frame rearrangements only. Regional overlap tracked the top 100 nucleotide rearrangements across paired samples, with Morisita index comparing paired versus unrelated samples. Convergence of nucleotide rearrangements onto identical amino acid sequences was assessed with the immunoSEQ Rearrangement Details tool. TCRdb obtained this table from immuneACCESS and retained in-frame rearrangements with V and J assigned. These tables miss some clones; where compared with another copy, unresolved V genes account for less than half of the shortfall, and the remainder is unexplained. The V and J calls and the clone size are those of that table, but D and trimming were determined from the DNA. Here the sample has over 15,000 clones; about 72% occur a single time. 5% to 6.5% of the sample is taken by the ten largest.

V loses 4 bases, J loses 6 bases, and the germline ends lie 9 bases apart. Taken from cysteine to phenylalanine, the CDR3 has 12 residues. CDR3 DNA only is kept here, 36 bases in frame from base 1. The germline V gene supplies CDR1 MDHEN and CDR2 SYDVKM. The archived tumor blocks were obtained from patients to whom no neoadjuvant therapy had been administered before resection. In the preserved-tissue arm, the study used about 31 surgical resection samples taken from approximately 25 pancreatic ductal adenocarcinoma patients who had not previously been treated. DNA for the resection arm was extracted from ten 5-micron curls of FFPE tumor lying next to the multiplex immunohistochemistry slide.

Specimen: tumor tissue. The chain is encoded by TRBV28 joined to TRBJ1-1, and possibly TRBD1, on 6 matching bases. This receptor was obtained from a human donor with pancreatic ductal adenocarcinoma. The DNA reads as follows: TGTGCCAGCAGTTACAGGGAGCCTGAAGCTTTCTTT. It translates as CASSYREPEAFF.